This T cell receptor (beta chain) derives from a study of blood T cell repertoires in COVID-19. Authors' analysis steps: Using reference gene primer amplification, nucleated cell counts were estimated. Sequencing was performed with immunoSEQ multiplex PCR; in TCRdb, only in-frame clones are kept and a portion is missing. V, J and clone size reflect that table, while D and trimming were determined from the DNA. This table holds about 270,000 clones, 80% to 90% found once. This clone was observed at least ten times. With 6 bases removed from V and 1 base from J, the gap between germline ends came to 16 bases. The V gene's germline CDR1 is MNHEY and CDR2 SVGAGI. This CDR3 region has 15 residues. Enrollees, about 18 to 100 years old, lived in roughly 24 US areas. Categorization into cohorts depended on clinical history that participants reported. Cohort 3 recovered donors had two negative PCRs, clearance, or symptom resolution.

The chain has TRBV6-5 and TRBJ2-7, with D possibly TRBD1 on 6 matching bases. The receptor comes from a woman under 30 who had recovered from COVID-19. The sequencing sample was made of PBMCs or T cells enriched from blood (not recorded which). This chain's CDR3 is CASRNEAGASYEQYF. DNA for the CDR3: TGTGCCAGCAGGAATGAGGCAGGGGCGTCCTACGAGCAGTACTTC.